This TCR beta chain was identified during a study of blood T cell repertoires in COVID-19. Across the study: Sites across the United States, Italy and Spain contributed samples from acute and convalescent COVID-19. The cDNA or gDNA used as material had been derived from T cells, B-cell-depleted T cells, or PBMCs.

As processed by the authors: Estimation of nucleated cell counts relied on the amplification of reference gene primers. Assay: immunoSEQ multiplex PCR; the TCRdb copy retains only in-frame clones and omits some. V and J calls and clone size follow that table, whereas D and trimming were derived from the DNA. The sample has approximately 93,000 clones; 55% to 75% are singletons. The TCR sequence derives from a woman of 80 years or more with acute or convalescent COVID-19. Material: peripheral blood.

This CDR3 reads CASSPSLQETQYF. In DNA, the CDR3 is TGTGCCAGCTCACCATCCCTTCAAGAGACCCAGTACTTC. The rearrangement links TRBV18 to TRBJ2-5; D ambiguous. Germline CDR1 KGHSH, CDR2 LQKENI. The germline V and J ends were trimmed by 2 bases and 2 bases, with 6 bases remaining between them. The CDR3 runs to 13 residues.